A single T cell receptor beta chain is shown here with its context. Per the study methods: Counts of nucleated cells, estimated from reference gene primer amplification, were obtained. Data came from immunoSEQ multiplex PCR; TCRdb stores just in-frame clones and leaves some out. V and J calls and clone size are as listed in that table; D and trimming were resolved from the DNA. The repertoire holds some 50,000 clones, with 82% as singletons. The sample belongs to a study of blood T cell repertoires in COVID-19. Study-wide background: Samples came from the United States, Italy and Spain, spanning acute and convalescent COVID-19. T cells, B-cell-depleted T cells, or PBMCs provided the cDNA or gDNA that served as material.

The CDR3 has 15 amino acids. V was clipped by 3 bases and J by 6 bases, with 14 bases between them. Germline V gene lookup returns CDR1 MGHDK and CDR2 SYGVNS. The chain carries TRBV25-1 and TRBJ2-2; D may be TRBD2 (6 bases). The material sequenced was peripheral blood. The clonotype originates from an elderly woman with acute or convalescent COVID-19. CDR3 loop: CASSDLAGRPGELFF. CDR3 sequence (DNA): TGTGCCAGCAGTGACCTTGCAGGGAGGCCCGGGGAGCTGTTTTTT.